These 12 T cell receptor beta chains were all obtained from the same sample, sequenced in a study of CD8+ T cells in alopecia areata (dated by TCRdb to 2016 to 2019). Libraries were prepared through the immunoSEQ multiplex PCR assay. For TCR sequencing, RNA was extracted from every sample and reverse transcribed into cDNA to serve as template. TCRdb obtained this table from immuneACCESS and retained in-frame rearrangements with V and J assigned. These tables miss some clones; where compared with another copy, unresolved V genes account for less than half of the shortfall, and the remainder is unexplained. Present in this sample are 110,000 or so clones, roughly three fifths of which were seen just once. The top ten clonotypes cover roughly 3.5% of the sample. The label giving this sample's time point can be read as: 20 to 30 weeks on oral tofacitinib. This sample's treatment or condition label indicates: oral pan-JAK inhibitor, 5-10 mg twice daily.

Source: CD4+ T cells sorted from blood, taken at week 24, from a patient treated with tofacitinib. The receptors here all came from a human donor with alopecia areata.

The rearrangement joins TRBV30 to TRBJ2-1; D is unresolved. The length of the CDR3 is 14 residues. V was cut by 2 bases and J by 13 bases, with 21 bases left in between. Looked up from germline, CDR1 is GTSNPN and CDR2 is SVGIG (reference sequence). CDR3 residues: CAWSNAAQGHDQFF. Here the CDR3 DNA reads TGTGCCTGGAGTAATGCGGCCCAAGGTCACGATCAGTTCTTC.

This clone was detected ten times or more. Other DNA sequences in this sample translate to the same CDR3. For the CDR3, the DNA is TGTGCCAGCTCACCAGCACTGAACACTGAAGCTTTCTTT. Protein sequence: CASSPALNTEAFF. This chain links TRBV18 with TRBJ1-1; D is unresolved. Germline CDR1 and CDR2: KGHSH and LQKENI. Trimming shortened V by 2 bases and J by 0 bases, and 4 bases separated the two germline ends. The CDR3 covers 13 residues.

This clone was seen more than once but under ten times. The chain combines TRBV4-1 with TRBJ2-4; a possible D gene is TRBD2 (7 bases). The CDR3 spans 15 residues. The germline gives CDR1 MGHRA, CDR2 YSYEKL. Between the trimmed V and J ends, which lost 4 bases and 8 bases, there was a span of 18 bases. DNA for the CDR3: TGCGCCAGCAGCCCCCTTGGGGGGGGCCCTGACATTCAGTACTTC. It yields the protein CASSPLGGGPDIQYF.

This clone appeared a few times. The chain joins TRBV19 to TRBJ2-3, with D uncertain. Trimming stripped 9 bases from V and 6 bases from J, with 25 bases between. The V gene's germline CDR1 is LNHDA and CDR2 SQIVND (reference sequence). The CDR3 has 16 amino acids. The CDR3 loop reads CASSGMSLRFSDTQYF. The CDR3, as DNA: TGTGCCAGCTCCGGCATGAGCCTTCGGTTCAGCGATACGCAGTATTTT.

The chain joins TRBV10-3 to TRBJ1-2; no clear D gene. This CDR3 region has 14 residues. The V gene lost 6 bases and the J gene lost 4 bases, with 15 bases spanning the gap. The germline V gene encodes CDR1 ENHRY and CDR2 SYGVKD. CDR3 sequence (DNA): TGTGCCATCAGCCCGGACTTAGGGCTCTATGGCTACACCTTC. Protein: CAISPDLGLYGYTF.

The chain links TRBV29-1 to TRBJ2-4; 8 nucleotides agree with TRBD1. The V segment lost 4 bases and the J segment 3 bases; nucleotides outside the gene matches: 2. Germline values: CDR1 SQVTM, CDR2 ANQGSEA. The CDR3 is 13 amino acids. CDR3 residues: CSVGQGSKNIQYF. As DNA, the CDR3 is TGCAGCGTTGGACAGGGGAGCAAAAACATTCAGTACTTC.

This chain links TRBV2 with TRBJ2-5, with unresolved D. CDR1 and CDR2 from the germline V gene are SNHLY and FYNNEI. V lost 5 bases and J lost 1, with 5 bases in between. The CDR3 is 12 amino acids. CDR3 DNA sequence: TGTGCCAGCAGTCTGATCCAAGAGACCCAGTACTTC. Its translation is CASSLIQETQYF.

This clone was observed a handful of times. The J gene is TRBJ1-1, the V gene TRBV18; D is unclear. The CDR3 is 16 residues long. V was cut by 4 bases and J by 2 bases, with 17 bases left in between. Germline V gene sequence: CDR1 KGHSH, CDR2 LQKENI. The CDR3 sequence is CASSQGGPGVNTEAFF. CDR3 in DNA: TGTGCCAGCTCACAGGGCGGTCCGGGAGTAAACACTGAAGCTTTCTTT.

This clone was seen more than once but under ten times. The chain carries TRBV4-1 and TRBJ2-5; weak D call: TRBD2 (5 bases). The CDR3 consists of 13 residues. The germline V and J ends were trimmed by 4 bases and 1 base, with 7 bases remaining between them. Germline CDR1 and CDR2: MGHRA and YSYEKL. The chain's CDR3 is CASSPGIQETQYF. CDR3 bases: TGCGCCAGCAGCCCGGGAATCCAAGAGACCCAGTACTTC.

The rearrangement links TRBV5-6 to TRBJ1-4; D might be TRBD1 (5 bases). Trimming left V 4 bases short and J 13 bases short, with 14 bases between. This CDR3 has 12 amino acids. The germline V gene encodes CDR1 SGHDT and CDR2 YYEEEE. The CDR3 protein is CASSSGVGGLFF. The CDR3 DNA follows: TGTGCCAGCAGCAGCGGAGTCGGGGGACTGTTTTTT.

The chain recombines TRBV5-1 with TRBJ2-1, with 8 bases identical to TRBD2. With 4 bases clipped from V and 6 bases from J, the junction kept 9 bases outside the gene matches. Germline values: CDR1 SGHRS, CDR2 YFSETQ. This CDR3 contains 15 residues. The CDR3 loop is CASSPATSGSNEQFF. For the CDR3, the DNA is TGCGCCAGCAGCCCGGCAACTAGCGGATCCAATGAGCAGTTCTTC.

The gene calls are TRBV25-1 and TRBJ2-4; maybe TRBD2 (7 bases). Germline V gives CDR1 MGHDK, CDR2 SYGVNS. V dropped 8 bases and J dropped 6 bases, with 26 bases sitting between them. This CDR3 has 17 amino acids. For the CDR3, the DNA is TGTGCCAGCGTGGGGTTTAGTGGGGGGGCCGAGGCAAACATTCAGTACTTC. It encodes CASVGFSGGAEANIQYF.